This T cell receptor beta chain is from a study of technical replicates of blood from a handful of donors. The length of the CDR3 is 14 residues. V was cut by 4 bases and J by 2 bases, with 8 bases left in between. Germline CDR1 reads SGHDN; CDR2 reads FVKESK. The method was immunoSEQ multiplex PCR; TCRdb's version includes in-frame clones alone and lacks a portion of them. The data contain roughly 72,000 clones, about 96% of them singletons. Material for sequencing was T cells isolated from PBMCs. This TCR derives from a human donor in good health. The chain couples TRBV14 to TRBJ2-2; weak D call: TRBD2 (6 bases). The CDR3 loop reads CASSLGLNTGELFF. The CDR3 bases are TGTGCCAGCAGCCTCGGACTAAACACCGGGGAGCTGTTTTTT.